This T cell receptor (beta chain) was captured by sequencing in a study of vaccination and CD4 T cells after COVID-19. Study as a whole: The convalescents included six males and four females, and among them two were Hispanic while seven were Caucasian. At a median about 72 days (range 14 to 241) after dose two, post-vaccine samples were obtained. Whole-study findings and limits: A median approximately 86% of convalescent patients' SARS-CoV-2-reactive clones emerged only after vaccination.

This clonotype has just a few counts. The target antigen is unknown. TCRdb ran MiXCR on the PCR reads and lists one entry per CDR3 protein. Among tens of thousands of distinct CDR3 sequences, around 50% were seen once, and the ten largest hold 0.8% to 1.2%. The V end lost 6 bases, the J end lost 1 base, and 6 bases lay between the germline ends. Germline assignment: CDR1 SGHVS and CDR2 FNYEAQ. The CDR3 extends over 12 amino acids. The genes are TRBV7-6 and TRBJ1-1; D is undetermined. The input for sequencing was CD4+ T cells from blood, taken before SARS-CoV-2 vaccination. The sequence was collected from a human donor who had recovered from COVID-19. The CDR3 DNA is TGTGCCAGCAGAAATGGGAACACTGAAGCTTTCTTT. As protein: CASRNGNTEAFF.